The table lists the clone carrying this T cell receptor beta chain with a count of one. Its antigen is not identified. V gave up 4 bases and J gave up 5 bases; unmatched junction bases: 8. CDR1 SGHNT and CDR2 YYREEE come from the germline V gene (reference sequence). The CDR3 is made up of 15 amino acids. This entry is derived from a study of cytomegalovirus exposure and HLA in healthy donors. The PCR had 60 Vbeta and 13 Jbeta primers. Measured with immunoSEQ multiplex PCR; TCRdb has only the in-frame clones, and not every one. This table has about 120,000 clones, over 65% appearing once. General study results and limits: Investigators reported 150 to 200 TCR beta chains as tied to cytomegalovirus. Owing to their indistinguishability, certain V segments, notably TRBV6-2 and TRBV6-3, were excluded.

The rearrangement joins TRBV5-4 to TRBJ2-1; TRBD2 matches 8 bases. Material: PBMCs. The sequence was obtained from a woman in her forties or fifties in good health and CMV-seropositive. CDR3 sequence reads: CASSLRTSFHNEQFF. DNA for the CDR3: TGTGCCAGCAGCCTCAGGACTAGCTTCCACAATGAGCAGTTCTTC.